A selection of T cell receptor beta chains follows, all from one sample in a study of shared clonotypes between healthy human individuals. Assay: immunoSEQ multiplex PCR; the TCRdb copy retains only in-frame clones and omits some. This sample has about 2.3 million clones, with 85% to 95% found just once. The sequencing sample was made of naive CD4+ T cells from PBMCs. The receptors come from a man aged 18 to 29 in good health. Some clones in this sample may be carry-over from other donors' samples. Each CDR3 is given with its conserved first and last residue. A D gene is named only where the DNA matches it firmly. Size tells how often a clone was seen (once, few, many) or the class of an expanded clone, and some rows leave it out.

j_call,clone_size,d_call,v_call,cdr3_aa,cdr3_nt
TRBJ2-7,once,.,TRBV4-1,CASSRGTVSYEQYF,TGCGCCAGCAGCCGCGGGACAGTAAGCTACGAGCAGTACTTC
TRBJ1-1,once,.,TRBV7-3,CASSLSQGGSNTEAFF,TGTGCCAGCAGCTTAAGCCAGGGCGGGTCGAACACTGAAGCTTTCTTT
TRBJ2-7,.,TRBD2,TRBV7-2,CASSFAGAHSYEQYF,TGTGCCAGCAGCTTCGCGGGAGCGCACTCCTACGAGCAGTACTTC
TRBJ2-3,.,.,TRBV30,CAWSMSRHTDTQYF,TGTGCCTGGAGTATGTCTCGACACACAGATACGCAGTATTTT
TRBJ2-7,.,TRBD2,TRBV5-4,CASSWPGLAGGNYEQYF,TGTGCCAGCAGCTGGCCGGGACTAGCGGGAGGTAACTACGAGCAGTACTTC
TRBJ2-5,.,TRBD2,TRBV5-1,CASSLGTSGRGVGETQYF,TGCGCCAGCAGCCTGGGGACTAGCGGGAGAGGGGTCGGTGAGACCCAGTACTTC
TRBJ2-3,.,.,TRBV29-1,CSALPGRPDTQYF,TGCAGCGCTCTTCCTGGGAGGCCAGATACGCAGTATTTT
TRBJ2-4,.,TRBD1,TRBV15,CATSSGSGTGTKLAKNIQYF,TGTGCCACCAGCTCTGGGAGTGGGACAGGGACAAAGCTAGCCAAAAACATTCAGTACTTC
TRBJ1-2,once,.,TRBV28,CASSLTETATGHGYTF,TGTGCCAGCAGTTTGACTGAAACCGCTACGGGGCATGGCTACACCTTC
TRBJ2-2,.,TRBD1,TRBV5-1,CASSPTGDATGELFF,TGCGCCAGCAGCCCGACAGGGGATGCCACCGGGGAGCTGTTTTTT
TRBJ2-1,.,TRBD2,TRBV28,CASGTSGRPNEQFF,TGTGCCTCAGGGACTAGCGGGAGGCCAAATGAGCAGTTCTTC
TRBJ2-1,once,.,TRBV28,CASTLKSRNNEQFF,TGTGCCAGCACCCTAAAGTCCAGAAACAATGAGCAGTTCTTC
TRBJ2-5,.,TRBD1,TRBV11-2,CASSLDRLLIPAQYF,TGTGCCAGCAGCCTGGACAGGTTGCTAATCCCGGCCCAGTACTTC
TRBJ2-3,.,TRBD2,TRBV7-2,CASSGRLAASTDTQYF,TGTGCCAGCAGCGGGCGACTAGCGGCTAGCACAGATACGCAGTATTTT
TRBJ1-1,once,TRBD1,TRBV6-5,CASGRTGGTEAFF,TGTGCCAGCGGCAGGACAGGAGGCACTGAAGCTTTCTTT